This TCR beta chain was sequenced for a study of CD8+CD57+ T cells in acquired aplastic anemia. Profiles of TCR beta VDJ and CDR3 were generated from a genomic DNA template. TCRdb redid the calling of the reads with MiXCR, one entry per CDR3 protein. The sample shows approximately 50,000 distinct CDR3 sequences, around 73% of them seen only once. CDR1 and CDR2 (germline): SGHRS, YFSETQ. This CDR3 comprises 9 residues. Trimming cost V 5 bases and J 7 bases, with 3 bases left between them. Sequenced sample: sorted CD4+, CD8+, or CD8+CD57+ T cells (not recorded which) from PBMCs. The chain is built from TRBV5-1 and TRBJ1-1, with unresolved D. The receptor was derived from a human donor in good health, serving as a control. The CDR3 protein is CASRYEAFF. CDR3 nucleotide sequence: TGCGCCAGCAGATATGAAGCTTTCTTT. Full variable domain (missing parts from reference TRBV5-1 and TRBJ1-1): KAGVTQTPRYLIKTRGQQVTLSCSPISGHRSVSWYQQTPGQGLQFLFEYFSETQRNKGNFPGRFSGRQFSNSRSEMNVSTLELGDSALYLCASRYEAFFGQGTRLTVV.